Listed below are T cell receptor beta chains from one sample, sequenced in a study of Ad26.COV2.S vaccination and SARS-CoV-2 variants. The protocol was immunoSEQ multiplex PCR, while the TCRdb copy is restricted to in-frame clones and leaves out a portion. The top ten clones hold over 1.3% of a sample with hundreds of thousands of clones, more than 70% of them seen once. The starting material was peripheral blood, obtained in a trial of Ad26.COV2.S vaccine versus placebo. The source of these receptors is a person aged 18-60 years who received the Ad26.COV2.S COVID-19 vaccine or a placebo. Both conserved end residues are part of each CDR3. A D gene is named only where the DNA matches it firmly. Clone size is shown for a subset of rows, as once, few, many or a class of expanded clone.

d_call: TRBD1
v_call: TRBV25-1
j_call: TRBJ1-5
clone_size: .
cdr3_nt: TGTGCCAGCAGTCCACAGGGGGCCGAACAGCCCCAGCATTTT
cdr3_aa: CASSPQGAEQPQHF

d_call: TRBD2
v_call: TRBV7-2
j_call: TRBJ2-7
clone_size: .
cdr3_nt: TGTGCCAGCAGCTACGGACTAGCGGGGTACTCCTACGAGCAGTACTTC
cdr3_aa: CASSYGLAGYSYEQYF

d_call: .
v_call: TRBV19
j_call: TRBJ1-1
clone_size: .
cdr3_nt: TGTGCCAGTAGTATTGAGGAGCGGGGAAGACCTTCCTTT
cdr3_aa: CASSIEERGRPSF

d_call: .
v_call: TRBV6-5
j_call: TRBJ2-7
clone_size: .
cdr3_nt: TGTGCCAGCAGTTATTATGCCCGCGACTCCTACGAGCAGTACTTC
cdr3_aa: CASSYYARDSYEQYF

d_call: .
v_call: TRBV12-3/TRBV12-4
j_call: TRBJ1-2
clone_size: .
cdr3_nt: TGTGCCAGCAGCCCGGGGGACTATGGCTACACCTTC
cdr3_aa: CASSPGDYGYTF

d_call: TRBD2
v_call: TRBV5-4
j_call: TRBJ2-5
clone_size: .
cdr3_nt: TGTGCCAGCAGCTTGCCGGGAGGGCTGGAGACCCAGTACTTC
cdr3_aa: CASSLPGGLETQYF

d_call: .
v_call: TRBV5-6
j_call: TRBJ2-5
clone_size: .
cdr3_nt: TGTGCCAGCAGCTCTCGGCACGCAGGGTTCCAAGAGACCCAGTACTTC
cdr3_aa: CASSSRHAGFQETQYF

d_call: .
v_call: TRBV7-2
j_call: TRBJ1-1
clone_size: .
cdr3_nt: TGTGCCAGCAGACCTTATACAGAGAACACTGAAGCTTTCTTT
cdr3_aa: CASRPYTENTEAFF

d_call: TRBD2
v_call: TRBV3-1/TRBV3-2
j_call: TRBJ2-1
clone_size: once
cdr3_nt: TGTGCCAGCAGCCAAGTAACGAGACTAGCGGGATTGAGCTCCTACAATGAGCAGTTCTTC
cdr3_aa: CASSQVTRLAGLSSYNEQFF

d_call: TRBD1
v_call: TRBV9
j_call: TRBJ2-1
clone_size: .
cdr3_nt: TGTGCCAGCAGCGGCTCCAGGGGGTCCTACAATGAGCAGTTCTTC
cdr3_aa: CASSGSRGSYNEQFF

d_call: .
v_call: TRBV4-1
j_call: TRBJ1-2
clone_size: .
cdr3_nt: TGCGCCAGCAGCCCACAGGGCACGTACTATGGCTACACCTTC
cdr3_aa: CASSPQGTYYGYTF

d_call: .
v_call: TRBV4-1
j_call: TRBJ2-1
clone_size: .
cdr3_nt: TGCGCCAGCAGCCAAGAGTGGGGAGAGCAGTTCTTC
cdr3_aa: CASSQEWGEQFF

d_call: .
v_call: TRBV19
j_call: TRBJ1-4
clone_size: .
cdr3_nt: TGTGCCAGTAGTATCGCCGGACGGGAGAATGAAAAACTGTTTTTT
cdr3_aa: CASSIAGRENEKLFF

d_call: .
v_call: TRBV6-5
j_call: TRBJ2-7
clone_size: .
cdr3_nt: TGTGCCAGCCGCCCCGAAGGGGGAGGGAATTACGAGCAGTACTTC
cdr3_aa: CASRPEGGGNYEQYF

d_call: .
v_call: TRBV5-1
j_call: TRBJ2-5
clone_size: .
cdr3_nt: TGCGCCAGCAGCTTGGCGGGCGGTCCCCAAGAGACCCAGTACTTC
cdr3_aa: CASSLAGGPQETQYF